This T cell receptor (beta chain) is from a study of T-cell memory formation after mild COVID-19. General study results and limits: Specificity for SARS-CoV-2 was not confirmed among the second-wave clones peaking on day 37. Later expanders leaned CD4+, whereas day 15 to 85 contracting clones were balanced CD4/CD8.

Comments on this clonotype: Its antigen is not identified.

TCRdb re-analysed the 5' RACE reads in MiXCR, keeping a single row per CDR3 protein. There are more than 110,000 distinct CDR3 sequences in the sample; 11% to 15% occur only once, and about 26% lies in the top ten. The sequenced material came from PBMCs or a T cell subset sorted from them (not recorded which). The TCR comes from an adult woman who had mild COVID-19 (a few samples of this study predate the infection). Cell type and time point are not known.

CDR3 coding DNA: TGCAGTGCTAGAGACCCACTAGGTTCCCGACCCAACTACGAGCAGTACTTC. Its translation is CSARDPLGSRPNYEQYF. V and J are TRBV20-1 and TRBJ2-7; perhaps TRBD2 as D (5 bases). This CDR3 has 17 residues. Germline CDR1 is DFQATT and CDR2 is SNEGSKA (reference sequence). Trimming removed 0 bases at V and 3 bases at J, with 21 bases between.